What follows is one T cell receptor (beta chain) and its context. Its antigen is still unknown. V lost 5 bases to trimming and J lost 1 base, with 5 bases between them. CDR1 is SQVTM, CDR2 ANQGSEA, per germline. This CDR3 has 12 residues. These data are taken from a study of identical twins. Study-wide points: Models came in too low on out-of-frame TCR alpha sharing in monozygotic twins. Within cord blood, abundant beta clonotypes carried fewer insertions, but memory repertoires showed no such trend.

Template switching added a universal primer binding site, and final cDNA carried unique molecular identifiers. MiXCR, run by TCRdb on the 5' RACE reads, gives a single entry per CDR3 protein. The sample lists hundreds of thousands of distinct CDR3 sequences, roughly 7.5% occurring once. The same sample was also studied in work on yellow fever vaccine responses in identical twins.

This TCR was sampled from a young woman in good health. This chain connects TRBV29-1 to TRBJ2-2; D not certain. Sequenced material: CD8+ T cells sorted from blood. The CDR3 region is CSVSRNTGELFF. The CDR3 region has the DNA TGCAGCGTTTCCCGGAACACCGGGGAGCTGTTTTTT.